These 25 T cell receptor beta chains share one sample of origin, sequenced in a study of Ad26.COV2.S vaccination and SARS-CoV-2 variants. The method was immunoSEQ multiplex PCR; TCRdb's version includes in-frame clones alone and lacks a portion of them. Of some 460,000 clones in the sample, roughly nine tenths were seen once. Indicated treatment: roughly 18 received Ad26.COV2.S at low or high dose, single or two shots; about 5 received placebo; per-sample allocation not given. All samples were drawn on day 63, counting from the first vaccine or placebo injection. Here the sequenced sample was peripheral blood, taken in a trial of Ad26.COV2.S vaccine versus placebo. These TCRs come from a person between 18 and 65 years old who received the Ad26.COV2.S COVID-19 vaccine or a placebo.

This clone has only one observation. V usage is TRBV11-2 and J usage is TRBJ2-7; 8 bases align to TRBD2. The J segment lost 2 bases and the V segment lost 3 bases, leaving 3 bases of the junction unmatched. Looked up from germline, CDR1 is SGHAT and CDR2 is FQNNGV. The length of the CDR3 is 14 residues. This chain's CDR3 is CASSFTSGTYEQYF. The DNA for the CDR3 is TGTGCCAGCAGCTTTACTAGCGGAACCTACGAGCAGTACTTC.

The chain employs TRBV5-4 and TRBJ2-7, with 12 nucleotides matching TRBD2. The CDR3 covers 15 residues. Germline lookup yields CDR1 SGHNT and CDR2 YYREEE (reference sequence). Trimming took 4 bases from V and 3 from J; bases not matched to a gene: 5. The CDR3 is CASSGGLAGSYEQYF. CDR3 DNA sequence: TGTGCCAGCAGCGGAGGACTAGCGGGAAGCTACGAGCAGTACTTC.

V is TRBV28 and J is TRBJ2-3; a possible D gene is TRBD2 (6 bases). V was cut by 0 bases and J by 6 bases, with 16 bases left in between. The CDR3 consists of 16 residues. Germline V gene sequence: CDR1 MDHEN, CDR2 SYDVKM. The CDR3 DNA follows: TGTGCCAGCAGTTTATGGGGAGGACCCTCCCCGGATACGCAGTATTTT. It codes for CASSLWGGPSPDTQYF.

The genes are TRBV5-1 and TRBJ2-2; TRBD1 or TRBD2 may be the D gene (5 bases each). Germline loops: CDR1 SGHRS, CDR2 YFSETQ. V lost 4 bases, J lost 6 bases, and 19 bases lay in between. This CDR3 has 16 residues. The CDR3 DNA sequence: TGCGCCAGCAGCCATCGGGACCCAAAATCGGCCGGGGAGCTGTTTTTT. Amino acids: CASSHRDPKSAGELFF.

This clone was seen only once. This chain joins TRBV2 and TRBJ1-2, with unresolved D. CDR1 is SNHLY and CDR2 is FYNNEI in the germline V gene. The V and J ends lost 3 bases and 7 bases respectively, with 6 bases between them. The CDR3 runs 11 residues. CDR3 coding DNA: TGTGCCAGCAGTGATGTCGGTGGCTACACCTTC. Translating gives CASSDVGGYTF.

This rearrangement joins TRBV6-5 to TRBJ1-2; no reliable D call. The CDR3 runs 11 residues. The V gene lost 7 bases and the J gene lost 2 bases, with 5 bases spanning the gap. Germline V lookup: CDR1 MNHEY, CDR2 SVGAGI. CDR3 amino acids: CASIQNYGYTF. As DNA, the CDR3 is TGTGCCAGCATACAGAACTATGGCTACACCTTC.

The chain links TRBV2 to TRBJ1-2; no reliable D call. The V end lost 4 bases, the J end lost 4 bases, and 13 bases lay between the germline ends. The CDR3 length is 14 residues. Germline CDR1 SNHLY, CDR2 FYNNEI. The CDR3 reads CASSVHLGSYGYTF. The DNA for the CDR3 is TGTGCCAGCAGTGTTCATCTAGGGAGCTATGGCTACACCTTC.

The chain is built from TRBV3-1 (or the pseudogene TRBV3-2) and TRBJ1-3; the D is unclear. V was shortened by 5 bases and J by 9 bases, with 17 bases between the two germline ends. This CDR3 spans 14 amino acids. The germline V gene encodes CDR1 LGHDT and CDR2 YNNKEL (reference sequence). CDR3 nucleotide sequence: TGTGCCAGCAGCGATGCCGCGTTATCTCGCACCATATATTTT. Translating it yields CASSDAALSRTIYF.

The V call is TRBV6-6, the J call TRBJ1-2; tentatively, D is TRBD1 (5 bases). This CDR3 contains 13 residues. Trimming took off 6 bases at V and 6 bases at J, with 14 bases between the two ends. Germline CDR1 MNHNY, CDR2 SVGAGI (reference sequence). CDR3 in DNA: TGTGCCAGCAGGCACGGACAAACCAATGGCTACACCTTC. This sequence encodes CASRHGQTNGYTF.

This clone appeared once. This rearrangement joins TRBV5-4 to TRBJ2-1, with D possibly called TRBD1 or TRBD2 (6 bases each). The germline V gene encodes CDR1 SGHNT and CDR2 YYREEE (reference sequence). Trimming pared 0 bases from V and 11 bases from J, leaving 9 bases between. The CDR3 runs 12 residues. The DNA for the CDR3 is TGTGCCAGCAGCTTGGAACGGGGGCAGCAGTTCTTC. Translating it yields CASSLERGQQFF.

This chain joins TRBV6-2 or TRBV6-3 and TRBJ2-2; no firm D call. CDR1 is MNHEY, CDR2 SVGEGT, per germline. Trimming removed 2 bases at V and 0 bases at J, with 7 bases between. CDR3 size: 15 residues. The CDR3 sequence is CASSYPTSNTGELFF. The CDR3, as DNA: TGTGCCAGCAGTTACCCGACCTCGAACACCGGGGAGCTGTTTTTT.

This clone was counted a few times. The genes are TRBV28 and TRBJ1-1, with 10 nucleotides matching TRBD1. The trim removed 2 bases at V and 2 bases at J, leaving 5 bases unmatched. Germline V gene data show CDR1 as MDHEN and CDR2 as SYDVKM. The CDR3 has 16 residues. The DNA for the CDR3 is TGTGCCAGCAGTTTAGGAGGGACAGGGGCAAACACTGAAGCTTTCTTT. It encodes CASSLGGTGANTEAFF. The full variable domain, rest sourced from reference TRBV28 and TRBJ1-1, is DVKVTQSSRYLVKRTGEKVFLECVQDMDHENMFWYRQDPGLGLRLIYFSYDVKMKEKGDIPEGYSVSREKKERFSLILESASTNQTSMYLCASSLGGTGANTEAFFGQGTRLTVV.

V and J are TRBV2 and TRBJ2-5; 7 nucleotides match TRBD1. Trimming removed 6 bases from V and 2 bases from J; junction bases left unmatched: 21. The CDR3 extends over 19 amino acids. Germline values: CDR1 SNHLY, CDR2 FYNNEI. The DNA for the CDR3 is TGTGCCAGCAGCGAATTAGCCGGGACAGAGAAGATCAGGCAAGAGACCCAGTACTTC. As protein: CASSELAGTEKIRQETQYF.

This sequence joins TRBV20-1 and TRBJ2-7, with 9 bases lining up with TRBD2. The CDR3 contains 13 residues. Per germline, CDR1 DFQATT and CDR2 SNEGSKA (reference sequence). Germline trimming cut 3 bases from V and 6 bases from J; bases unmatched to any gene: 6. CDR3 loop: CSASVAGGVEQYF. The CDR3 DNA sequence: TGCAGTGCTAGTGTTGCGGGGGGGGTCGAGCAGTACTTC.

The chain employs TRBV7-9 and TRBJ2-1; perhaps TRBD1 as D (7 bases). Germline V gives CDR1 SEHNR, CDR2 FQNEAQ (reference sequence). The germline V and J ends were trimmed by 5 bases and 3 bases, with 17 bases remaining between them. This CDR3 spans 16 amino acids. The CDR3 region has the DNA TGTGCCAGCAGCCCAGGGGGGCAGGGACTCTACAATGAGCAGTTCTTC. Residues: CASSPGGQGLYNEQFF.

V gene TRBV30 combines with J gene TRBJ2-1; D could derive from TRBD1 or TRBD2 (5 bases each). Germline V CDR1 and CDR2: GTSNPN, SVGIG (reference sequence). V lost 4 bases and J lost 4, with 8 bases in between. This CDR3 has 12 residues. In DNA form, the CDR3 reads TGTGCCTGGAATGGGGGTTACAATGAGCAGTTCTTC. This translates into CAWNGGYNEQFF.

The CDR3 loop reads CASSYLSAGANTGELFF. In DNA, the CDR3 is TGTGCCAGCAGTTACCTAAGTGCTGGGGCGAACACCGGGGAGCTGTTTTTT. This chain uses TRBV6-2 or TRBV6-3 with TRBJ2-2; D is unresolved. This CDR3 region has 17 residues. Germline V gene lookup returns CDR1 MNHEY and CDR2 SVGEGT. V dropped 2 bases and J dropped 0 bases, with 13 bases sitting between them.

The V call is TRBV7-9, the J call TRBJ2-2; TRBD2 matches at 8 bases. The CDR3 loop spans 19 amino acids. Germline V gives CDR1 SEHNR, CDR2 FQNEAQ (reference sequence). Trimming removed 4 bases from V and 0 bases from J; junction bases left unmatched: 13. CDR3 coding DNA: TGTGCCAGCAGCTCCACCCGGGGGAGCGGGAGCTCGAACACCGGGGAGCTGTTTTTT. It is translated as CASSSTRGSGSSNTGELFF. Supplemented by reference TRBV7-9 and TRBJ2-2, the full variable domain reads DTGVSQNPRHKITKRGQNVTFRCDPISEHNRLYWYRQTLGQGPEFLTYFQNEAQLEKSRLLSDRFSAERPKGSFSTLEIQRTEQGDSAMYLCASSSTRGSGSSNTGELFFGEGSRLTVL.

The rearrangement links TRBV9 to TRBJ2-2, with 9 bases matching TRBD2. Trimming cost V 0 bases and J 5 bases; bases outside gene matches: 2. This CDR3 contains 15 residues. Germline V lookup: CDR1 SGDLS, CDR2 YYNGEE. For the CDR3, the DNA is TGTGCCAGCAGCGTAGGCGGGAGGGTTACCGGGGAGCTGTTTTTT. This translates into CASSVGGRVTGELFF.

V and J are TRBV19 and TRBJ2-1, with D uncertain. Trimming left V 0 bases short and J 0 bases short, with 6 bases between. Germline V gene lookup returns CDR1 LNHDA and CDR2 SQIVND (reference sequence). This CDR3 is built from 15 residues. The DNA for the CDR3 is TGTGCCAGTAGTATAGACAGGAGCTCCTACAATGAGCAGTTCTTC. Amino acids: CASSIDRSSYNEQFF.

V usage is TRBV24-1 and J usage is TRBJ1-2, with no clear D. The CDR3 runs 12 residues. The germline CDR1 and CDR2 sequences are KGHDR and SFDVKD. The ends were cut back, 3 bases at V and 7 bases at J, with 8 bases in the middle. The CDR3 sequence: CATSDPGGGYTF. Here the CDR3 DNA reads TGTGCCACCAGTGATCCGGGAGGTGGCTACACCTTC.

The chain links TRBV7-6 to TRBJ1-4, with D possibly matching TRBD1 (6 bases). This CDR3 is 16 amino acids long. The germline gives CDR1 SGHVS, CDR2 FNYEAQ. V was clipped by 0 bases and J by 6 bases, with 14 bases between them. The CDR3 sequence: CASSLAQTGSYEKLFF. CDR3 coding DNA: TGTGCCAGCAGCTTAGCCCAGACAGGATCTTATGAAAAACTGTTTTTT. Full variable domain (remainder filled in from reference TRBV7-6 and TRBJ1-4): GAGVSQSPRYKVTKRGQDVALRCDPISGHVSLYWYRQALGQGPEFLTYFNYEAQQDKSGLPNDRFSAERPEGSISTLTIQRTEQRDSAMYRCASSLAQTGSYEKLFFGSGTQLSVL.

The chain is built from TRBV6-6 and TRBJ1-5, with D unclear. The germline V and J ends were trimmed by 2 bases and 1 base, with 12 bases remaining between them. Germline V lookup: CDR1 MNHNY, CDR2 SVGAGI (reference sequence). The CDR3 is made up of 16 amino acids. CDR3 sequence reads: CASSYSGSRSNQPQHF. CDR3 DNA sequence: TGTGCCAGCAGTTACAGTGGGTCCAGAAGCAATCAGCCCCAGCATTTT.

This clone was counted once. The J gene is TRBJ1-3, the V gene TRBV6-6; D unresolved. The germline gives CDR1 MNHNY, CDR2 SVGAGI (reference sequence). This CDR3 is 15 amino acids long. The V end was cut by 2 bases, the J end by 0 bases, with 8 bases between. CDR3 protein: CASSYGQHSGNTIYF. The CDR3 DNA follows: TGTGCCAGCAGTTACGGGCAGCACTCTGGAAACACCATATATTTT.

The rearrangement uses TRBV25-1 and TRBJ1-2, with 11 bases matching TRBD1. Looked up from germline, CDR1 is MGHDK and CDR2 is SYGVNS. V shed 2 bases, J shed 1 base, and the junction held 3 bases outside the gene matches. The CDR3 consists of 16 residues. The CDR3 nucleotides are TGTGCCAGCAGTGAAGGTGGGACAGGGGGTAACTATGGCTACACCTTC. This translates into CASSEGGTGGNYGYTF.